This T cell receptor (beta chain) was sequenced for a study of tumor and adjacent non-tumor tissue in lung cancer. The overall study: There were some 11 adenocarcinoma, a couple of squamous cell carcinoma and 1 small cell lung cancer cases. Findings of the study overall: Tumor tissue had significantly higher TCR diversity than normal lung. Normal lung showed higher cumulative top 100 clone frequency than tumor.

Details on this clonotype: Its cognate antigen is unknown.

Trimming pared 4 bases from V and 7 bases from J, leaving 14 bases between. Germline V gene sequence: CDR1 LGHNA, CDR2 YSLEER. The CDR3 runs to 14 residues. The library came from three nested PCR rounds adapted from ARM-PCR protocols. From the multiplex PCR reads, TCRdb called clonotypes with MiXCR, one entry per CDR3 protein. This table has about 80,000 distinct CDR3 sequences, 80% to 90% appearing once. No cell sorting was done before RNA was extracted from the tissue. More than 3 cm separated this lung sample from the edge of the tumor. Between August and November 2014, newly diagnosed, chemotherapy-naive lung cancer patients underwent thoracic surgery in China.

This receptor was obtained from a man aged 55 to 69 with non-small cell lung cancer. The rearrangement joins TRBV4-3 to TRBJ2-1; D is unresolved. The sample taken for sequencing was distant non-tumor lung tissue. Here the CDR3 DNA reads TGCGCCAGCAGCCTCGGCCAGCCGTGTAATGAGCAGTTCTTC. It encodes CASSLGQPCNEQFF.